One sample yielded the 21 T cell receptor beta chains listed below, sequenced in a study of CD8+ T cells in alopecia areata. Reverse transcription of extracted RNA yielded cDNA, which provided the sequencing template. The method was immunoSEQ multiplex PCR; TCRdb's version includes in-frame clones alone and lacks a portion of them. Here the sample spans 190,000 or so clones, about 60% being singletons. As for treatment: oral pan-JAK inhibitor, 5-10 mg twice daily. Sequenced material: CD8+ T cells sorted from blood, taken at week 24, from a patient treated with tofacitinib. The receptors come from a human donor with alopecia areata.

A few counts support this clone. Germline and junction disagree at one end, which may indicate a read error. V usage is TRBV5-6 and J usage is TRBJ2-7; weak D call: TRBD1 (6 bases). The CDR3 sequence is 14 residues long. CDR1 is SGHDT and CDR2 is YYEEEE in the germline V gene. The CDR3 nucleotides read TGCGCCAGCAGCCAGGAGACAGGTTGGTGGGAGCAGTACTTC. It codes for CASSQETGWWEQYF.

This chain joins TRBV6-1 and TRBJ2-7; perhaps TRBD1 as D (5 bases). The germline V and J ends were trimmed by 6 bases and 5 bases, with 8 bases remaining between them. This CDR3 has 11 residues. CDR1 and CDR2 from the germline V gene are MNHNS and SASEGT. Here the CDR3 DNA reads TGTGCCAGCAGCAGGGTCCACGAGCAGTACTTC. It specifies CASSRVHEQYF.

This clone was counted once. This chain connects TRBV5-1 to TRBJ1-1; TRBD1 is a possible D gene (5 bases). CDR1 is SGHRS and CDR2 is YFSETQ in the germline V gene. V lost 6 bases and J 4 bases, leaving 10 bases between the germline ends. CDR3 length equals 12 residues. In DNA, the CDR3 is TGCGCCAGCACGTGGGGGGGCACTGAAGCTTTCTTT. Amino acids: CASTWGGTEAFF.

V usage is TRBV5-5 and J usage is TRBJ2-1; D is ambiguous. The V and J ends lost 4 bases and 6 bases respectively, with 8 bases between them. This CDR3 contains 12 residues. Germline V gene sequence: CDR1 SGHKS, CDR2 YYEKEE (reference sequence). The CDR3 reads CASSRGVNEQFF. The CDR3 region has the DNA TGTGCCAGCAGCCGTGGGGTCAATGAGCAGTTCTTC.

The rearrangement links TRBV6-5 to TRBJ2-1, with D possibly being TRBD2 (5 bases). The CDR3 runs to 13 residues. Germline CDR1 reads MNHEY; CDR2 reads SVGAGI. Trimming left V 6 bases short and J 6 bases short, with 12 bases between. The CDR3 reads CASSTTRGNEQFF. Here the CDR3 DNA reads TGTGCCAGCAGCACGACCCGGGGCAATGAGCAGTTCTTC.

The CDR3: CSVWHRENTGELFF. Here the CDR3 DNA reads TGCAGCGTTTGGCACAGGGAGAACACCGGGGAGCTGTTTTTT. J is TRBJ2-2 and V is TRBV29-1; perhaps TRBD1 as D (6 bases). Looked up from germline, CDR1 is SQVTM and CDR2 is ANQGSEA. The CDR3 runs to 14 residues. The V and J ends lost 5 bases and 1 base respectively, with 11 bases between them.

The chain is built from TRBV27 and TRBJ2-1; unclear D gene. Trimming shortened V by 2 bases and J by 6 bases, and 20 bases separated the two germline ends. The germline V gene encodes CDR1 MNHEY and CDR2 SMNVEV (reference sequence). The CDR3 is made up of 17 amino acids. CDR3 residues: CASSLVGTRGLTNEQFF. CDR3 DNA sequence: TGTGCCAGCAGTTTAGTGGGTACCAGAGGTTTAACCAATGAGCAGTTCTTC.

The chain's CDR3 is CASSLRAQGYMNTEAFF. Written as DNA, the CDR3 is TGCGCCAGCAGCTTGAGGGCACAGGGCTACATGAACACTGAAGCTTTCTTT. The chain is built from TRBV5-1 and TRBJ1-1, with TRBD1 as a possible D gene (6 bases). Trimming took off 1 base at V and 0 bases at J, with 16 bases between the two ends. This CDR3 has 17 amino acids. CDR1 and CDR2 from the germline V gene are SGHRS and YFSETQ. Full variable domain (remainder filled in from reference TRBV5-1 and TRBJ1-1): KAGVTQTPRYLIKTRGQQVTLSCSPISGHRSVSWYQQTPGQGLQFLFEYFSETQRNKGNFPGRFSGRQFSNSRSEMNVSTLELGDSALYLCASSLRAQGYMNTEAFFGQGTRLTVV.

On this clone: This specimen includes other DNA sequences encoding the same CDR3. This chain uses TRBV15 with TRBJ2-7; a weak D match, TRBD2 (6 bases). With 0 bases removed from V and 0 bases from J, the gap between germline ends came to 9 bases. The CDR3 runs to 15 residues. Per germline, CDR1 LNHNV and CDR2 YYDKDF (reference sequence). The CDR3 nucleotides read TGTGCCACCAGCAGAGATCGGGGGTCCTCCTACGAGCAGTACTTC. Translating it yields CATSRDRGSSYEQYF.

This chain connects TRBV27 to TRBJ1-5; D unresolved. The CDR3 sequence is 13 residues long. Germline V CDR1 and CDR2: MNHEY, SMNVEV (reference sequence). V was cut by 1 base and J by 5 bases, with 6 bases left in between. CDR3 protein: CASSLFEYQPQHF. In DNA, the CDR3 is TGTGCCAGCAGTTTATTTGAGTATCAGCCCCAGCATTTT.

The chain links TRBV4-1 to TRBJ1-5; a weak D match, TRBD1 (5 bases). This CDR3 spans 15 amino acids. In germline, CDR1 is MGHRA, CDR2 YSYEKL. Trimming took 3 bases from V and 1 from J, leaving 10 bases between them. This chain's CDR3 is CASSQTWGSNQPQHF. The CDR3 DNA reads as TGCGCCAGCAGCCAGACCTGGGGGAGCAATCAGCCCCAGCATTTT.

This chain links TRBV7-8 with TRBJ1-1; D may be TRBD1 (6 bases). Trimming stripped 1 base from V and 6 bases from J, with 12 bases between. The CDR3 is made up of 14 amino acids. Germline CDR1 SGHVS, CDR2 FQNEAQ. CDR3 coding DNA: TGTGCCAGCAGCTTAGTAGGGGGGCGATCTGAAGCTTTCTTT. It yields the protein CASSLVGGRSEAFF.

This clone was picked up a small number of times. The rearrangement links TRBV2 to TRBJ2-2, with 7 bases aligning to TRBD1. Trimming removed 5 bases from V and 3 bases from J; junction bases left unmatched: 6. The CDR3 is 15 residues long. The germline gives CDR1 SNHLY, CDR2 FYNNEI. The chain's CDR3 is CASSPDRDYTGELFF. The CDR3, as DNA: TGTGCCAGCAGTCCTGACAGGGATTACACCGGGGAGCTGTTTTTT.

In DNA form, the CDR3 reads TGCGCCAGCAGCTTGGCTGGGACGAATTACGAGCAGTACTTC. Its protein is CASSLAGTNYEQYF. The V call is TRBV5-1, the J call TRBJ2-5; either TRBD1 or TRBD2 may fit D (5 bases each). The tail of the sequence fits TRBJ2-7 better, so the J call may be wrong. CDR3 length: 14 amino acids. CDR1 and CDR2 (germline): SGHRS, YFSETQ.

The CDR3 bases are TGTGCCAGCAGAGAAAGGTCGAAGGCTGAAGCTTTCTTT. It translates to CASRERSKAEAFF. V is TRBV6-5 and J is TRBJ1-1; no clear D gene. V lost 6 bases, J lost 6 bases, and 14 bases lay in between. Germline CDR1 is MNHEY and CDR2 is SVGAGI. The CDR3 contains 13 residues.

This clone was seen more than once but under ten times. V gene TRBV27 combines with J gene TRBJ2-1; TRBD1 or TRBD2 may be the D gene (7 bases each). The CDR3 is 14 residues long. V lost 7 bases and J lost 8, with 18 bases in between. The germline gives CDR1 MNHEY, CDR2 SMNVEV (reference sequence). DNA of the CDR3: TGTGCCAGCATTAGTAACAGGGGAGGGGATGAGCAGTTCTTC. This translates into CASISNRGGDEQFF.

This clone was seen more than once but under ten times. CDR3 amino acids: CASSDRQAEAFF. The DNA for the CDR3 is TGTGCCAGCAGCGACAGACAGGCTGAAGCTTTCTTT. The rearrangement links TRBV7-9 to TRBJ1-1; the D gene is possibly TRBD1 (6 bases). CDR1 is SEHNR and CDR2 is FQNEAQ in the germline V gene (reference sequence). Trimming removed 5 bases from V and 6 bases from J, with 10 bases in between. The CDR3 runs to 12 residues.

The chain links TRBV29-1 to TRBJ2-2; TRBD1 aligns across 11 bases. Trimming took 4 bases from V and 6 from J; bases not matched to a gene: 16. The CDR3 is 18 amino acids. Germline CDR1 SQVTM, CDR2 ANQGSEA. This CDR3 reads CSVGPNLLDRGRPGELFF. In nucleotides, the CDR3 is TGCAGCGTTGGACCCAATTTGCTGGACAGGGGGCGCCCCGGGGAGCTGTTTTTT.

The rearrangement joins TRBV7-2 to TRBJ2-7; 9 bases match TRBD2. The CDR3 spans 18 residues. V lost 4 bases and J lost 1; bases outside the gene matches: 14. Germline V gene lookup returns CDR1 SGHTA and CDR2 FQGNSA. The CDR3 here is CASSSAQAGGPRSYEQYF. The CDR3 DNA is TGTGCCAGCAGCTCAGCACAAGCGGGGGGTCCGAGATCCTACGAGCAGTACTTC.

The chain combines TRBV4-1 with TRBJ1-2, with a weak D call TRBD1 (5 bases). The germline gives CDR1 MGHRA, CDR2 YSYEKL. The V gene lost 0 bases and the J gene lost 1 base, with 18 bases spanning the gap. This CDR3 region has 18 residues. This chain's CDR3 is CASSQDRGGVQGNYGYTF. DNA for the CDR3: TGCGCCAGCAGCCAAGATCGGGGAGGGGTGCAGGGTAACTATGGCTACACCTTC.

CDR3 nucleotides: TGTGCCAGCAGCCCGCCCCCTATCGCCGGGGTCGATGAGCAGTTCTTC. Translating gives CASSPPPIAGVDEQFF. J is TRBJ2-1 and V is TRBV7-9; a possible D gene is TRBD2 (5 bases). From germline, CDR1 is SEHNR and CDR2 FQNEAQ (reference sequence). The CDR3 is made up of 16 amino acids. Trimming removed 5 bases at V and 8 bases at J, with 22 bases between.